This T cell receptor (beta chain) was retrieved from a study of high-grade serous ovarian cancer treatment subgroups. Overall study: Mean per sample: about 14,000 reads, around 7,300 unique TCR beta rearrangements.

Tumor samples were obtained before definitive surgery or chemotherapy. The protocol was immunoSEQ multiplex PCR, while the TCRdb copy is restricted to in-frame clones and leaves out a portion. The table includes under 3,500 clones, roughly 70% detected once. The CDR3 totals 14 residues. CDR1 and CDR2 (germline): LNHDA, SQIVND (reference sequence). Trimming shortened V by 3 bases and J by 7 bases, and 13 bases separated the two germline ends. The origin of this receptor is a human donor with high-grade serous ovarian cancer. This sequence joins TRBV19 and TRBJ2-1, with no clear D. The material sequenced was tumor tissue. The CDR3 DNA is TGTGCCAGTAGTATTTCGGCCGCCCGAAATGAGCAGTTCTTC. Protein sequence: CASSISAARNEQFF.